Listed below are T cell receptor beta chains from one sample, sequenced in a study of Ad26.COV2.S vaccination and SARS-CoV-2 variants. The data were produced by immunoSEQ multiplex PCR, yet TCRdb's version contains in-frame clones alone and is incomplete. The data contain about 680,000 clones, 70% to 90% of them singletons. The material was peripheral blood, obtained in a trial of Ad26.COV2.S vaccine versus placebo. The receptors here all came from a person aged 18-65 years who received the Ad26.COV2.S COVID-19 vaccine or a placebo. CDR3s include the opening cysteine and the closing phenylalanine or tryptophan. Each record gives: clone size, D gene, V gene, J gene, CDR3 length, CDR3 protein, CDR3 DNA. The D gene is left open where the match is weak. Some rows have no size entry. The others give once, few or many, or a class for an expanded clone.

clone_size: NA; d_call: TRBD1; v_call: TRBV19; j_call: TRBJ2-3; cdr3_length: 15; cdr3_aa: CASTTGTGFSVTQYF; cdr3_nt: TGTGCCAGTACCACCGGGACAGGTTTTTCGGTTACGCAGTATTTT
clone_size: NA; d_call: NA; v_call: TRBV3-1/TRBV3-2; j_call: TRBJ1-2; cdr3_length: 14; cdr3_aa: CASSPPGRSYGYTF; cdr3_nt: TGTGCCAGCAGCCCCCCCGGCAGGTCCTATGGCTACACCTTC
clone_size: NA; d_call: TRBD2; v_call: TRBV19; j_call: TRBJ2-1; cdr3_length: 12; cdr3_aa: CATGTSRNEQFF; cdr3_nt: TGTGCCACCGGGACTAGCAGAAATGAGCAGTTCTTC
clone_size: NA; d_call: TRBD2; v_call: TRBV19; j_call: TRBJ2-1; cdr3_length: 16; cdr3_aa: CASSILASGVYNEQFF; cdr3_nt: TGTGCCAGTAGTATTTTGGCTAGCGGGGTCTACAATGAGCAGTTCTTC
clone_size: NA; d_call: TRBD1; v_call: TRBV4-3; j_call: TRBJ2-1; cdr3_length: 20; cdr3_aa: CASSQERPGTGGASYNEQFF; cdr3_nt: TGCGCCAGCAGCCAAGAACGGCCCGGGACAGGGGGCGCGTCCTACAATGAGCAGTTCTTC
clone_size: NA; d_call: NA; v_call: TRBV30; j_call: TRBJ2-7; cdr3_length: 16; cdr3_aa: CAWSVRETSGSYEQYF; cdr3_nt: TGTGCCTGGAGTGTAAGGGAGACGAGCGGCTCCTACGAGCAGTACTTC
clone_size: NA; d_call: NA; v_call: TRBV10-3; j_call: TRBJ2-3; cdr3_length: 14; cdr3_aa: CAISESLLTDTQYF; cdr3_nt: TGTGCCATCAGTGAGTCCCTACTCACAGATACGCAGTATTTT
clone_size: NA; d_call: TRBD2; v_call: TRBV7-9; j_call: TRBJ2-5; cdr3_length: 13; cdr3_aa: CASSPSGGKTQYF; cdr3_nt: TGTGCCAGCAGCCCCTCGGGGGGGAAGACCCAGTACTTC
clone_size: NA; d_call: TRBD1; v_call: TRBV5-4; j_call: TRBJ1-4; cdr3_length: 15; cdr3_aa: CASSLGGTTNEKLFF; cdr3_nt: TGTGCCAGCAGCTTAGGGGGCACAACTAATGAAAAACTGTTTTTT
clone_size: NA; d_call: NA; v_call: TRBV12-3/TRBV12-4; j_call: TRBJ2-3; cdr3_length: 12; cdr3_aa: CASSRGIGVDYF; cdr3_nt: TGTGCCAGCAGCCGCGGAATAGGAGTGGACTATTTT
clone_size: NA; d_call: TRBD1; v_call: TRBV2; j_call: TRBJ1-1; cdr3_length: 16; cdr3_aa: CASARAGGSMNTEAFF; cdr3_nt: TGTGCCAGCGCCCGGGCAGGGGGTTCCATGAACACTGAAGCTTTCTTT
clone_size: NA; d_call: NA; v_call: TRBV7-6; j_call: TRBJ2-1; cdr3_length: 15; cdr3_aa: CASSPGVLSYNEQFF; cdr3_nt: TGTGCCAGCAGCCCTGGGGTACTCTCCTACAATGAGCAGTTCTTC
clone_size: NA; d_call: NA; v_call: TRBV19; j_call: TRBJ1-5; cdr3_length: 15; cdr3_aa: CASSIETTSNQPQHF; cdr3_nt: TGTGCCAGTAGTATAGAGACAACAAGCAATCAGCCCCAGCATTTT
clone_size: NA; d_call: NA; v_call: TRBV4-2; j_call: TRBJ2-7; cdr3_length: 12; cdr3_aa: CASSQGTTEQYF; cdr3_nt: TGTGCCAGCAGCCAAGGGACGACCGAGCAGTACTTC
clone_size: NA; d_call: TRBD2; v_call: TRBV11-2; j_call: TRBJ2-1; cdr3_length: 16; cdr3_aa: CASSPRGGASYNEQFF; cdr3_nt: TGTGCCAGCAGCCCGAGGGGAGGGGCCTCCTACAATGAGCAGTTCTTC
clone_size: NA; d_call: NA; v_call: TRBV24-1; j_call: TRBJ2-5; cdr3_length: 14; cdr3_aa: CATSDPPPGKTQYF; cdr3_nt: TGTGCCACCAGTGACCCTCCTCCGGGAAAGACCCAGTACTTC
clone_size: NA; d_call: TRBD2; v_call: TRBV4-3; j_call: TRBJ2-1; cdr3_length: 14; cdr3_aa: CASSHTSGGYEQFF; cdr3_nt: TGCGCCAGCAGCCACACTAGCGGGGGGTATGAGCAGTTCTTC
clone_size: NA; d_call: NA; v_call: TRBV7-6; j_call: TRBJ1-2; cdr3_length: 13; cdr3_aa: CASSVPGSRGYTF; cdr3_nt: TGTGCCAGCAGTGTTCCGGGATCAAGGGGCTACACCTTC
clone_size: once; d_call: NA; v_call: TRBV30; j_call: TRBJ2-5; cdr3_length: 14; cdr3_aa: CAWSVLGWQETQYF; cdr3_nt: TGTGCCTGGAGTGTACTTGGGTGGCAAGAGACCCAGTACTTC
clone_size: NA; d_call: TRBD1; v_call: TRBV2; j_call: TRBJ1-4; cdr3_length: 14; cdr3_aa: CASRQSGGREKLFF; cdr3_nt: TGTGCCAGCAGGCAATCAGGGGGCAGAGAAAAACTGTTTTTT
clone_size: NA; d_call: TRBD2; v_call: TRBV10-3; j_call: TRBJ2-5; cdr3_length: 15; cdr3_aa: CAISELAGGRETQYF; cdr3_nt: TGTGCCATCAGTGAGCTAGCGGGGGGACGGGAGACCCAGTACTTC
clone_size: NA; d_call: NA; v_call: TRBV11-2; j_call: TRBJ2-7; cdr3_length: 15; cdr3_aa: CASSPTTGLSYEQYF; cdr3_nt: TGTGCCAGCAGCCCGACGACGGGACTGTCCTACGAGCAGTACTTC
clone_size: NA; d_call: NA; v_call: TRBV11-3; j_call: TRBJ2-2; cdr3_length: 16; cdr3_aa: CASSLGEGRGAGELFF; cdr3_nt: TGTGCCAGCAGCTTAGGAGAGGGGAGAGGAGCCGGGGAGCTGTTTTTT
clone_size: once; d_call: TRBD1; v_call: TRBV19; j_call: TRBJ1-5; cdr3_length: 16; cdr3_aa: CASSVQTGPSNQPQHF; cdr3_nt: TGTGCCAGTAGTGTCCAGACAGGGCCTAGCAATCAGCCCCAGCATTTT
clone_size: once; d_call: NA; v_call: TRBV5-6; j_call: TRBJ2-7; cdr3_length: 11; cdr3_aa: CASSLWGSWYF; cdr3_nt: TGTGCCAGCAGCCTTTGGGGCAGTTGGTACTTC
clone_size: NA; d_call: NA; v_call: TRBV7-8; j_call: TRBJ2-6; cdr3_length: 19; cdr3_aa: CASSPRLKTLVSGANVLTF; cdr3_nt: TGTGCCAGCAGCCCTAGGTTAAAGACTTTGGTCTCTGGGGCCAACGTCCTGACTTTC